This TCR beta chain was identified during a study of T cell responses to AZD1222 COVID-19 vaccine. Study-wide results and limits: Donors were chiefly white British, with a greater number of females, and clonal diversity was perhaps underestimated. Dominant CD4 TCR responses targeted spike regions 160-218 and 743-854. Nearly half of spike-specific TCRs reportedly target unmutated variant regions.

Trimming removed 5 bases from V and 1 base from J; junction bases left unmatched: 5. Germline V gives CDR1 SEHNR, CDR2 FQNEAQ (reference sequence). This CDR3 is built from 14 residues. TCRdb's table, derived via immunoSEQ multiplex PCR, lists solely in-frame clones and lacks some. The sample records over 150,000 clones, less than 95% being singletons. This clone has a single count. Antigen specificity is unknown. This chain joins TRBV7-9 and TRBJ2-7; 7 bases are a match to TRBD1. Sample: peripheral blood, taken on day 0 of AZD1222 vaccination. The sequence derives from an adult in good health. The CDR3 sequence: CASSPLTGSYEQYF. CDR3 bases: TGTGCCAGCAGCCCCCTGACAGGGTCCTACGAGCAGTACTTC.